Below are 17 T cell receptor beta chains sequenced from a single sample in a study of T cell responses to AZD1222 COVID-19 vaccine. TCRdb's copy holds only in-frame clones and misses some; the assay was immunoSEQ multiplex PCR. The sample records fewer than 30,000 clones, 86% being singletons. Here the sequenced sample was peripheral blood, taken 28 days after the second AZD1222 dose. Receptors originate from an adult who received the AZD1222 COVID-19 vaccine.

V usage is TRBV9 and J usage is TRBJ1-3; no firm D call. The germline gives CDR1 SGDLS, CDR2 YYNGEE. V was pared by 4 bases and J by 0 bases, with 11 bases between. There are 15 residues in the CDR3. For the CDR3, the DNA is TGTGCCAGCAGCCCAACACTGAGCTCTGGAAACACCATATATTTT. It translates to CASSPTLSSGNTIYF.

This clone was counted between two and nine times. The chain couples TRBV6-4 to TRBJ2-1; D is perhaps TRBD1 (5 bases). This CDR3 contains 15 residues. CDR1 is MRHNA, CDR2 SNTAGT, per germline. V dropped 2 bases and J dropped 6 bases, with 14 bases sitting between them. Written as DNA, the CDR3 is TGTGCCAGCAGTGACGGGGCGGACCGGCCCAATGAGCAGTTCTTC. It encodes CASSDGADRPNEQFF.

This chain joins TRBV5-6 and TRBJ2-5; D is possibly TRBD1 (7 bases). The CDR3 is 16 amino acids. V lost 0 bases to trimming and J lost 1 base, with 13 bases between them. Germline lookup yields CDR1 SGHDT and CDR2 YYEEEE. CDR3 loop: CASSLGPGGLQETQYF. In DNA form, the CDR3 reads TGTGCCAGCAGCTTGGGACCAGGGGGACTCCAAGAGACCCAGTACTTC.

The table lists this clone with a few counts. V usage is TRBV6-5 and J usage is TRBJ1-4; 9 nucleotides line up with TRBD1. V lost 5 bases and J lost 5; bases outside the gene matches: 6. The CDR3 totals 15 residues. Per germline, CDR1 MNHEY and CDR2 SVGAGI. The DNA for the CDR3 is TGTGCCAGCAGTAGAGGGACAGGGAGGAATGAAAAACTGTTTTTT. It specifies CASSRGTGRNEKLFF.

The chain combines TRBV6-2 or TRBV6-3 with TRBJ2-7; D is unresolved. There are 16 residues in the CDR3. From germline, CDR1 is MNHEY and CDR2 SVGEGT. V was cut by 6 bases and J by 2 bases, with 20 bases left in between. CDR3 in amino acids: CASSFHLLLSTYEQYF. The CDR3 nucleotides are TGTGCCAGCAGCTTCCACTTACTACTCTCGACCTACGAGCAGTACTTC.

This rearrangement joins TRBV2 to TRBJ1-5; 10 nucleotides align to TRBD1. After removal of 6 bases from V and 6 bases from J, the junction contained 5 bases not matched to a gene. CDR1 and CDR2 (germline): SNHLY, FYNNEI. This CDR3 has 14 amino acids. CDR3: CASRGTGVFQPQHF. CDR3 nucleotides: TGTGCCAGCAGGGGGACAGGGGTATTTCAGCCCCAGCATTTT.

The V and J genes are TRBV27 and TRBJ2-7, with D unclear. Germline V gene data show CDR1 as MNHEY and CDR2 as SMNVEV (reference sequence). V lost 5 bases and J 4 bases, leaving 18 bases between the germline ends. The CDR3 sequence is 15 residues long. The CDR3 here is CASSPNSVRPYEQYF. CDR3 sequence (DNA): TGTGCCAGCAGTCCGAATTCCGTTCGGCCGTACGAGCAGTACTTC.

This chain joins TRBV5-5 and TRBJ2-5; D not certain. Germline V gene data show CDR1 as SGHKS and CDR2 as YYEKEE (reference sequence). This CDR3 has 15 residues. V dropped 5 bases and J dropped 5 bases, with 19 bases sitting between them. CDR3 in amino acids: CASRFSRAGPETQYF. CDR3 nucleotide sequence: TGTGCCAGCAGATTCTCCCGGGCAGGCCCGGAGACCCAGTACTTC.

This sequence joins TRBV11-2 and TRBJ2-1, with unresolved D. V was shortened by 0 bases and J by 1 base, with 7 bases between the two germline ends. The CDR3 extends over 15 amino acids. Germline CDR1 is SGHAT and CDR2 is FQNNGV. The DNA of the CDR3 is TGTGCCAGCAGCTTAGATCCCCAGTCCTACAATGAGCAGTTCTTC. Translated: CASSLDPQSYNEQFF.

The sample holds a few counts of this clone. The chain uses TRBV3-1 (or the pseudogene TRBV3-2) and TRBJ2-1, with 7 bases fitting TRBD2. Losses at the gene ends were 5 bases for V and 3 bases for J; bases not matched to a gene: 1. CDR1 is LGHDT, CDR2 YNNKEL, per germline (reference sequence). CDR3 length equals 13 residues. CDR3: CASSASGYNEQFF. CDR3 bases: TGTGCCAGCAGCGCTAGCGGCTACAATGAGCAGTTCTTC.

The genes are TRBV19 and TRBJ1-5; TRBD1 might be the D (5 bases). Per germline, CDR1 LNHDA and CDR2 SQIVND (reference sequence). This CDR3 has 15 amino acids. Trimming removed 5 bases at V and 6 bases at J, with 17 bases between. The CDR3 region has the DNA TGTGCCAGTAGTTCCGTTCGGACATCGGTTCAGCCCCAGCATTTT. Translation gives CASSSVRTSVQPQHF. The variable domain in full, completed from reference TRBV19 and TRBJ1-5, reads DGGITQSPKYLFRKEGQNVTLSCEQNLNHDAMYWYRQDPGQGLRLIYYSQIVNDFQKGDIAEGYSVSREKKESFPLTVTSAQKNPTAFYLCASSSVRTSVQPQHFGDGTRLSIL.

This chain links TRBV7-9 with TRBJ2-1, with 10 bases aligning to TRBD1. The V gene's germline CDR1 is SEHNR and CDR2 FQNEAQ (reference sequence). With 5 bases clipped from V and 2 bases from J, the junction kept 6 bases outside the gene matches. The CDR3 runs to 16 residues. The CDR3 reads CASSGSGTGAYNEQFF. CDR3 DNA sequence: TGTGCCAGCAGCGGATCCGGGACAGGGGCCTACAATGAGCAGTTCTTC.

In its sample, this clone was seen a few times. The chain combines TRBV28 with TRBJ1-2; 12 bases map to TRBD1. CDR1 and CDR2 (germline): MDHEN, SYDVKM. There are 15 residues in the CDR3. V trimming: 8 bases; J trimming: 3 bases; junction bases outside the gene matches: 7. CDR3 loop: CASGGTGGVDYGYTF. The CDR3 nucleotides read TGTGCCAGCGGCGGGACAGGGGGCGTCGACTATGGCTACACCTTC.

The chain carries TRBV29-1 and TRBJ2-5; 8 positions agree with TRBD1. CDR3 size: 12 residues. Germline CDR1 is SQVTM and CDR2 is ANQGSEA. CDR3 coding DNA: TGCAGGCCCCGGGACAGGATAGAGACCCAGTACTTC. This translates into CRPRDRIETQYF.

The table lists this clone with a few counts. This chain joins TRBV19 and TRBJ2-2; the match to TRBD1 covers 8 bases. The junction had 24 bases not matched to a gene; V was cut back by 9 bases and J by 0 bases. There are 21 residues in the CDR3. CDR1 and CDR2 from the germline V gene are LNHDA and SQIVND (reference sequence). CDR3 bases: TGTGCCAGCTCCAGTCGTGAGCAGGGGGCCTCTCACTATTCGAACACCGGGGAGCTGTTTTTT. Its translation is CASSSREQGASHYSNTGELFF.

The chain has TRBV28 and TRBJ1-4; D ambiguous. Germline CDR1 is MDHEN and CDR2 is SYDVKM. CDR3 size: 13 residues. V lost 11 bases and J lost 6, with 16 bases in between. This chain's CDR3 is CACGVYGDEKLFF. CDR3 DNA sequence: TGTGCCTGCGGTGTGTACGGGGATGAAAAACTGTTTTTT.

The chain has TRBV5-4 and TRBJ1-1; TRBD1 aligns across 9 bases. With V trimmed by 4 bases and J by 4 bases, 5 bases remained unmatched. The V gene's germline CDR1 is SGHNT and CDR2 YYREEE (reference sequence). The CDR3 is 14 amino acids. The CDR3 DNA reads TGTGCCAGCAGCCTGGGACAGGGCGGCACTGAAGCTTTCTTT. Residues: CASSLGQGGTEAFF.